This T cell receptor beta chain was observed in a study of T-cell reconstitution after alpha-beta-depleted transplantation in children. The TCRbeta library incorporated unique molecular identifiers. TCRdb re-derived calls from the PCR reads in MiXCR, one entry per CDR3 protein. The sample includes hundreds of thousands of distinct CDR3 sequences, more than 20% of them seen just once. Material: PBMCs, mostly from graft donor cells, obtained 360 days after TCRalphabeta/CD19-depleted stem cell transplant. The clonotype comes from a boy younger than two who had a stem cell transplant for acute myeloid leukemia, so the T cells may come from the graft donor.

The CDR3 sequence is CASRTGGRYEQYF. The DNA of the CDR3 is TGTGCCAGCAGAACAGGGGGTCGTTACGAGCAGTACTTC. This chain connects TRBV2 to TRBJ2-7, with TRBD1 matching 8 bases. V gave up 6 bases and J gave up 4 bases; unmatched junction bases: 5. The CDR3 is 13 amino acids. Germline CDR1 is SNHLY and CDR2 is FYNNEI.